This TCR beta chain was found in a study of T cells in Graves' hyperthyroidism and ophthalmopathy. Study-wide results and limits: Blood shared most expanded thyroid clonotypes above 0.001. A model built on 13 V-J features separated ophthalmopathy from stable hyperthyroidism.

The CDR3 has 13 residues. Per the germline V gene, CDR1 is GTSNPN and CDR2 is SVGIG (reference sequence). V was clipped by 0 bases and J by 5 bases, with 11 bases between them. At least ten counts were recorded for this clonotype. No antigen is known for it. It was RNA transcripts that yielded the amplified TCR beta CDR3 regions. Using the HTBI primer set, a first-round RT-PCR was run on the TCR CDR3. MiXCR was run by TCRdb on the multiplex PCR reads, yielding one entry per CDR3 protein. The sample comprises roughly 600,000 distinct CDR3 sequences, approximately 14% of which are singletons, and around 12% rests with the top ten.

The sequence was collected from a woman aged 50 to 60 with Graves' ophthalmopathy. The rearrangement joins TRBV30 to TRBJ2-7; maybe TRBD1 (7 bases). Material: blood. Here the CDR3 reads CAWSVGGGDEQYF. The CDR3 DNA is TGTGCCTGGAGTGTAGGGGGCGGGGACGAGCAGTACTTC. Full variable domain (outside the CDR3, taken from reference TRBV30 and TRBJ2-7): SQTIHQWPATLVQPVGSPLSLECTVEGTSNPNLYWYRQAAGRGLQLLFYSVGIGQISSEVPQNLSASRPQDRQFILSSKKLLLSDSGFYLCAWSVGGGDEQYFGPGTRLTVT.